The source of this T cell receptor beta chain is a study of blood T cell repertoires in COVID-19. Background on the study: T cells, B-cell-depleted T cells, or PBMCs supplied cDNA or gDNA.

This CDR3 spans 12 amino acids. V lost 3 bases and J lost 10; bases outside the gene matches: 2. Germline V gene lookup returns CDR1 MNHEY and CDR2 SMNVEV (reference sequence). Measured with immunoSEQ multiplex PCR; TCRdb has only the in-frame clones, and not every one. The repertoire holds 150,000 to 200,000 clones, with roughly 76% as singletons. The specimen sequenced was peripheral blood. V gene TRBV27 combines with J gene TRBJ2-1; TRBD2 matches at 8 bases. The clonotype originates from a woman in her 40s with COVID-19, enrolled during active disease. CDR3 region: CASSLGLGEQFF. The CDR3 DNA reads as TGTGCCAGCAGTTTGGGACTAGGGGAGCAGTTCTTC.